Shown below are 31 T cell receptor beta chains from a single sample sequenced in a study of cytomegalovirus exposure and HLA in healthy donors. PCR employed 60 Vbeta and 13 Jbeta primers. Sequencing was performed with immunoSEQ multiplex PCR; in TCRdb, only in-frame clones are kept and a portion is missing. Of 95,000 to 110,000 clones in the sample, around 60% are singletons; the top ten hold roughly 3.4%. The sample taken for sequencing was PBMCs. The receptors originated from a woman aged 45-59 years in good health and CMV-seronegative.

This chain links TRBV14 with TRBJ2-7; TRBD1 aligns across 8 bases. The trim removed 8 bases at V and 3 bases at J, leaving 9 bases unmatched. The CDR3 length is 14 residues. Germline V gene data show CDR1 as SGHDN and CDR2 as FVKESK. CDR3 region: CASSDRGGFYEQYF. CDR3 bases: TGTGCCAGCTCAGACAGGGGTGGGTTCTACGAGCAGTACTTC.

The chain combines TRBV7-2 with TRBJ1-5; D not certain. In germline, CDR1 is SGHTA, CDR2 FQGNSA. The germline V and J ends were trimmed by 2 bases and 6 bases, with 8 bases remaining between them. The CDR3 has 13 amino acids. Here the CDR3 DNA reads TGTGCCAGCAGCTTACACGGGAGTCAGCCCCAGCATTTT. It is translated as CASSLHGSQPQHF.

V and J are TRBV27 and TRBJ2-7; the match to TRBD1 covers 8 bases. Germline CDR1 and CDR2: MNHEY and SMNVEV (reference sequence). The CDR3 is 15 residues long. J gave up 7 bases and V 3 bases, and 11 bases lay outside the gene matches. The CDR3 is CASSFGQGALWEQYF. CDR3 nucleotides: TGTGCCAGCAGTTTTGGTCAGGGGGCTTTGTGGGAGCAGTACTTC.

The rearrangement links TRBV7-8 to TRBJ1-2; 7 bases are shared with TRBD1. Germline lookup yields CDR1 SGHVS and CDR2 FQNEAQ. V trimming: 5 bases; J trimming: 4 bases; junction bases outside the gene matches: 10. This CDR3 is 15 amino acids long. CDR3 region: CASSLTGAVGYGYTF. In DNA form, the CDR3 reads TGTGCCAGCAGCCTCACAGGGGCCGTAGGCTATGGCTACACCTTC.

This rearrangement joins TRBV5-1 to TRBJ2-7; D unresolved. The CDR3 is 17 amino acids. Germline loops: CDR1 SGHRS, CDR2 YFSETQ. V was trimmed by 3 bases and J by 2 bases, leaving 21 bases between them. The CDR3 region is CASSWPEPYDFTYEQYF. CDR3 nucleotide sequence: TGCGCCAGCAGCTGGCCAGAGCCTTACGACTTTACCTACGAGCAGTACTTC. The complete variable domain, with remaining parts taken from reference TRBV5-1 and TRBJ2-7, reads KAGVTQTPRYLIKTRGQQVTLSCSPISGHRSVSWYQQTPGQGLQFLFEYFSETQRNKGNFPGRFSGRQFSNSRSEMNVSTLELGDSALYLCASSWPEPYDFTYEQYFGPGTRLTVT.

The chain has TRBV19 and TRBJ2-2; D perhaps matches TRBD2 (6 bases). V was pared by 8 bases and J by 5 bases, with 12 bases between. Germline CDR1 LNHDA, CDR2 SQIVND (reference sequence). The CDR3 has 13 amino acids. The CDR3: CASQSGRTGELFF. The DNA for the CDR3 is TGTGCCAGTCAAAGCGGGCGGACCGGGGAGCTGTTTTTT.

The count of this clone is one. The rearrangement joins TRBV4-1 to TRBJ2-1; D possibly corresponds to TRBD1 (5 bases). This CDR3 region has 16 residues. V gave up 1 base and J gave up 5 bases, with 15 bases separating them. Germline loops: CDR1 MGHRA, CDR2 YSYEKL. CDR3 loop: CASSQVFQGRDNEQFF. CDR3 DNA: TGCGCCAGCAGCCAAGTTTTCCAGGGTAGGGACAATGAGCAGTTCTTC.

The chain combines TRBV7-2 with TRBJ2-7, with 7 bases identical to TRBD1. The CDR3 runs 12 residues. The V segment lost 5 bases and the J segment 9 bases; nucleotides outside the gene matches: 7. Germline-derived CDR1 and CDR2 are SGHTA and FQGNSA. This CDR3 reads CASSPDRWGQYF. In nucleotides, the CDR3 is TGTGCCAGCAGCCCGGACAGGTGGGGGCAGTACTTC.

This clone was picked up a small number of times. The rearrangement links TRBV28 to TRBJ2-7; unclear D gene. V lost 7 bases to trimming and J lost 3 bases, with 10 bases between them. The CDR3 runs 12 residues. CDR1 and CDR2 (germline): MDHEN, SYDVKM. The CDR3 sequence is CASTTSSYEQYF. As DNA, the CDR3 is TGTGCCAGCACCACGTCTAGCTACGAGCAGTACTTC.

The table lists this clone with a few counts. The genes are TRBV4-3 and TRBJ1-2, with D uncertain. Trimming removed 5 bases from V and 3 bases from J, with 7 bases in between. The CDR3 runs to 12 residues. The germline V gene encodes CDR1 LGHNA and CDR2 YSLEER. In DNA, the CDR3 is TGCGCCAGCAGCAACCGGGACTATGGCTACACCTTC. Protein product: CASSNRDYGYTF.

This rearrangement joins TRBV20-1 to TRBJ2-5; D unresolved. With 0 bases removed from V and 5 bases from J, the gap between germline ends came to 4 bases. The CDR3 runs to 11 residues. Per the germline V gene, CDR1 is DFQATT and CDR2 is SNEGSKA (reference sequence). CDR3 protein: CSARDLETQYF. CDR3 sequence (DNA): TGCAGTGCTAGAGATCTGGAGACCCAGTACTTC.

The V and J genes are TRBV5-6 and TRBJ2-3; D unresolved. V was cut by 4 bases and J by 0 bases, with 15 bases left in between. The CDR3 runs to 16 residues. Germline CDR1 SGHDT, CDR2 YYEEEE. The CDR3 DNA sequence: TGTGCCAGCAGCCCCCCCCCACAACCTAGCACAGATACGCAGTATTTT. Protein: CASSPPPQPSTDTQYF.

This clone was picked up a small number of times. The genes are TRBV2 and TRBJ2-1; the match to TRBD2 covers 9 bases. The CDR3 consists of 15 residues. V shed 3 bases and J 8 bases; nucleotides not matched to a gene: 8. In germline, CDR1 is SNHLY, CDR2 FYNNEI. CDR3 nucleotide sequence: TGTGCCAGCAGTGAGTGGCCAGCGGGGGGCCATGAGCAGTTCTTC. Translation: CASSEWPAGGHEQFF.

This clone was observed a single time. This chain connects TRBV7-3 to TRBJ2-1, with D possibly matching TRBD1 (5 bases). Trimming pared 5 bases from V and 2 bases from J, leaving 13 bases between. This CDR3 has 15 residues. Germline V gene sequence: CDR1 SGHTA, CDR2 FQGTGA. This CDR3 is CASSLGVSTYNEQFF. The DNA of the CDR3 is TGTGCCAGCAGCCTAGGGGTCTCGACCTACAATGAGCAGTTCTTC.

The chain links TRBV2 to TRBJ2-7; maybe TRBD1 (6 bases). Trimming cost V 6 bases and J 2 bases, with 11 bases left between them. The CDR3 runs to 13 residues. CDR1 is SNHLY and CDR2 is FYNNEI in the germline V gene. The CDR3 here is CASRDDRTYEQYF. The CDR3 bases are TGTGCCAGCAGAGATGACAGGACCTACGAGCAGTACTTC.

The sample holds a few counts of this clone. The rearrangement joins TRBV5-1 to TRBJ2-1; 13 nucleotides line up with TRBD2. The germline V gene has CDR1 SGHRS and CDR2 YFSETQ. The CDR3 is 16 amino acids. V was pared by 4 bases and J by 5 bases, with 6 bases of the junction left unmatched. The CDR3: CASSTQLAGGNNEQFF. The CDR3 nucleotides read TGCGCCAGCAGCACCCAACTAGCGGGGGGGAACAATGAGCAGTTCTTC.

The V gene is TRBV11-2, the J gene TRBJ2-7, with D possibly being TRBD1 (6 bases). CDR1 is SGHAT and CDR2 is FQNNGV in the germline V gene. V was cut by 5 bases and J by 6 bases, with 14 bases left in between. This CDR3 region has 13 residues. The CDR3 loop reads CASSPNRAFEQYF. The CDR3 DNA is TGTGCCAGCAGCCCCAACAGGGCGTTCGAGCAGTACTTC.

CDR3 in amino acids: CAISEGQPSDVEQYF. The CDR3 DNA is TGTGCCATCAGTGAGGGGCAGCCCTCTGATGTAGAGCAGTACTTC. The V call is TRBV10-3, the J call TRBJ2-4; D not resolved. The CDR3 sequence is 15 residues long. CDR1 ENHRY and CDR2 SYGVKD come from the germline V gene. V was clipped by 2 bases and J by 13 bases, with 21 bases between them.

This clone was recorded a few times. V usage is TRBV7-2 and J usage is TRBJ1-5, with 9 bases fitting TRBD1. Germline values: CDR1 SGHTA, CDR2 FQGNSA. This CDR3 region has 16 residues. Trimming removed 3 bases from V and 1 base from J; junction bases left unmatched: 4. This chain's CDR3 is CASSFSGTGSNQPQHF. The DNA of the CDR3 is TGTGCCAGCAGCTTCTCTGGGACAGGGAGCAATCAGCCCCAGCATTTT.

The chain carries TRBV19 and TRBJ2-1, with 9 bases aligning to TRBD2. The V gene end was trimmed by 4 bases and the J gene end by 2 bases; junction bases not matched to a gene: 3. The CDR3 consists of 15 residues. The germline V gene encodes CDR1 LNHDA and CDR2 SQIVND (reference sequence). CDR3 nucleotides: TGTGCCAGTAGTAGAAGCGGGGGGACCTACAATGAGCAGTTCTTC. Translating it yields CASSRSGGTYNEQFF.

The chain combines TRBV19 with TRBJ1-2, with D possibly TRBD1 on 5 matching bases. CDR1 and CDR2 from the germline V gene are LNHDA and SQIVND (reference sequence). The CDR3 has 13 amino acids. V was pared by 5 bases and J by 1 base, with 8 bases between. The chain's CDR3 is CASSDSINYGYTF. In DNA, the CDR3 is TGTGCCAGTAGTGACAGCATTAACTATGGCTACACCTTC. The entire variable domain, with the rest obtained from reference TRBV19 and TRBJ1-2, is as follows: DGGITQSPKYLFRKEGQNVTLSCEQNLNHDAMYWYRQDPGQGLRLIYYSQIVNDFQKGDIAEGYSVSREKKESFPLTVTSAQKNPTAFYLCASSDSINYGYTFGSGTRLTVV.

The chain carries TRBV5-1 and TRBJ2-1, with D perhaps TRBD2 (6 bases). The CDR3 contains 15 residues. CDR1 and CDR2 from the germline V gene are SGHRS and YFSETQ. V dropped 0 bases and J dropped 8 bases, with 15 bases sitting between them. The CDR3 sequence is CASSLGSGEVDEQFF. Here the CDR3 DNA reads TGCGCCAGCAGCTTGGGGTCGGGAGAGGTTGATGAGCAGTTCTTC.

The V call is TRBV4-1, the J call TRBJ2-1; D is ambiguous. Germline loops: CDR1 MGHRA, CDR2 YSYEKL. The CDR3 covers 16 residues. Trimming cost V 1 base and J 0 bases, with 10 bases left between them. The CDR3 loop reads CASSQVVQPSYNEQFF. The CDR3 DNA sequence: TGCGCCAGCAGCCAAGTAGTACAGCCCTCCTACAATGAGCAGTTCTTC.

V is TRBV28 and J is TRBJ1-1; maybe TRBD1 (6 bases). Germline-derived CDR1 and CDR2 are MDHEN and SYDVKM. Trimming removed 6 bases from V and 0 bases from J, with 14 bases in between. This CDR3 spans 15 amino acids. CDR3 region: CASSPGQKMNTEAFF. CDR3 sequence (DNA): TGTGCCAGCAGCCCGGGACAAAAGATGAACACTGAAGCTTTCTTT.

V gene TRBV15 combines with J gene TRBJ1-5, with D maybe TRBD1 (6 bases). CDR3 length: 16 amino acids. With 0 bases removed from V and 6 bases from J, the gap between germline ends came to 15 bases. Per the germline V gene, CDR1 is LNHNV and CDR2 is YYDKDF (reference sequence). The CDR3 here is CATSRETGLISQPQHF. CDR3 bases: TGTGCCACCAGCAGAGAGACAGGCTTAATCAGTCAGCCCCAGCATTTT.

The V call is TRBV7-6, the J call TRBJ2-5, with a possible D match to TRBD2 (6 bases). Trimming stripped 3 bases from V and 6 bases from J, with 11 bases between. The CDR3 runs to 13 residues. The germline V gene encodes CDR1 SGHVS and CDR2 FNYEAQ. The CDR3 protein is CASSFPSAKTQYF. CDR3 bases: TGTGCCAGCAGCTTTCCTAGCGCGAAGACCCAGTACTTC.

This clone was counted only a few times. The gene calls are TRBV6-1 and TRBJ2-7; 10 nucleotides line up with TRBD2. Germline V gene sequence: CDR1 MNHNS, CDR2 SASEGT. This CDR3 region has 18 residues. V was clipped by 0 bases and J by 2 bases; unmatched bases: 10. The CDR3 sequence: CASSEARGGLALTYEQYF. The CDR3, as DNA: TGTGCCAGCAGTGAAGCGAGGGGGGGACTAGCGCTGACCTACGAGCAGTACTTC.

The chain has TRBV15 and TRBJ2-5, with TRBD2 matching 13 bases. The trim removed 3 bases at V and 1 base at J, leaving 2 bases unmatched. From germline, CDR1 is LNHNV and CDR2 YYDKDF (reference sequence). The CDR3 is 16 residues long. The CDR3 nucleotides read TGTGCCACCAGCAGCGGGACTAGCGGGACCCAAGAGACCCAGTACTTC. Its translation: CATSSGTSGTQETQYF. The variable domain in full, completed from reference TRBV15 and TRBJ2-5, reads DAMVIQNPRYQVTQFGKPVTLSCSQTLNHNVMYWYQQKSSQAPKLLFHYYDKDFNNEADTPDNFQSRRPNTSFCFLDIRSPGLGDTAMYLCATSSGTSGTQETQYFGPGTRLLVL.

This clone was detected only once. This chain links TRBV28 with TRBJ1-4; 7 bases agree with TRBD1. J lost 4 bases, V lost 7 bases, and 6 bases had no gene match. Germline lookup yields CDR1 MDHEN and CDR2 SYDVKM. The CDR3 is 14 residues long. CDR3 sequence reads: CASIQGQSNEKLFF. CDR3 bases: TGTGCCAGCATACAGGGACAGAGTAATGAAAAACTGTTTTTT.

The J gene is TRBJ1-2, the V gene TRBV6-5; 7 bases match TRBD1. The CDR3 totals 14 residues. J was trimmed by 6 bases and V by 4 bases; bases with no gene match: 8. Germline lookup yields CDR1 MNHEY and CDR2 SVGAGI. The CDR3, as DNA: TGTGCCAGCAGTTTCCTGGACAGGAGAAATGGCTACACCTTC. Translating gives CASSFLDRRNGYTF.

V is TRBV4-1 and J is TRBJ2-7; 7 nucleotides align to TRBD1. CDR3 length: 14 residues. The J segment lost 3 bases and the V segment lost 4 bases, leaving 6 bases of the junction unmatched. Per germline, CDR1 MGHRA and CDR2 YSYEKL. CDR3 DNA: TGCGCCAGCAGCCCTACCAGGGGGAGCTACGAGCAGTACTTC. Translating gives CASSPTRGSYEQYF.